This T cell receptor beta chain was retrieved from a study of vaccination and CD4 T cells after COVID-19. The treatment is: approximately nine-day PBMC culture with coronavirus spike peptide pools or control peptides (ViraFEST assay). CD4+ T lymphocytes from the unexposed donor were collected before the COVID-19 pandemic (2011-2018). Unexposed donors' CD4+ T cells were tested against SARS-CoV-2 S/N and four cold-coronavirus spikes when cell numbers allowed. The V gene end was trimmed by 6 bases and the J gene end by 0 bases; junction bases not matched to a gene: 12. Germline values: CDR1 MNHEY, CDR2 SMNVEV (reference sequence). The length of the CDR3 is 17 residues. Cultured CD4+ T-cell DNA underwent Oncomine TCR Beta short-read sequencing. From the PCR reads, TCRdb called clonotypes with MiXCR, one entry per CDR3 protein. Of under 3,000 distinct CDR3 sequences listed, roughly two fifths were seen once; the top ten hold around two thirds.

Concerning this clonotype itself: Its antigen remains unidentified.

This receptor was obtained from a human donor in good health. The chain carries TRBV27 and TRBJ2-5; 8 nucleotides match TRBD2. The specimen sequenced was CD4+ T cells from blood, cultured in vitro. Here the CDR3 reads CASSVIAGGRYQETQYF. CDR3 in DNA: TGTGCCAGCAGCGTTATTGCGGGAGGACGGTACCAAGAGACCCAGTACTTC.